This T cell receptor (beta chain) comes out of a study of blood T cell repertoires in COVID-19. Study background: The cDNA or gDNA used as material had been derived from T cells, B-cell-depleted T cells, or PBMCs.

This table comes from immunoSEQ multiplex PCR, and its TCRdb copy is limited to in-frame clones, with some not included. The repertoire holds about 210,000 clones, with around 87% as singletons. The CDR3 contains 14 residues. Germline V lookup: CDR1 SEHNR, CDR2 FQNEAQ (reference sequence). Trimming took off 3 bases at V and 1 base at J, with 7 bases between the two ends. This clonotype was sampled from a man in his 60s with acute or convalescent COVID-19. This chain uses TRBV7-9 with TRBJ1-5; tentative D call: TRBD1 (5 bases). The sequenced sample consisted of peripheral blood. The CDR3 region is CASSFRGSNQPQHF. In DNA, the CDR3 is TGTGCCAGCAGCTTTCGGGGGAGCAATCAGCCCCAGCATTTT.